Sequencing of this T cell receptor (beta chain) was carried out in a study of T-cell memory formation after mild COVID-19. On the study more broadly: There were largely donor-specific TCR clusters.

5'RACE primed at constant segments yielded TCR alpha and TCR beta cDNA libraries bearing sample barcodes and UMIs. From the 5' RACE reads, TCRdb called clonotypes with MiXCR, one entry per CDR3 protein. This sample has fewer than 650,000 distinct CDR3 sequences, with 15% to 20% found just once. The CDR3 loop spans 18 amino acids. V shed 0 bases and J 6 bases; nucleotides not matched to a gene: 11. Germline V CDR1 and CDR2: LGHNA, YSLEER. This TCR was recovered from an adult woman who had mild COVID-19 (a few samples of this study predate the infection). Cell type and time point are not known. This chain links TRBV4-3 with TRBJ2-2; 9 bases align to TRBD1. The sequenced sample consisted of PBMCs or a T cell subset sorted from them (not recorded which). The CDR3 DNA is TGCGCCAGCAGCCAAGATGGGCGTGGGACAGGGTTTGCCGGGGAGCTGTTTTTT. This translates into CASSQDGRGTGFAGELFF.